The following is a TCR beta chain sequence with its context. Its matching antigen is unknown. Splitting of CD4+ cells produced CD45RA+ naive and CD45RA-negative memory subsets. This sample is part of a study of shared clonotypes between healthy human individuals. About the research overall: Each donor's CD8 memory used one plate, CD8 naive two, each CD4 subset three.

At deep level, the assay was performed. Using immunoSEQ multiplex PCR, the repertoire was profiled, and TCRdb retains in-frame clones only, with some absent. The table has about 710,000 clones, around 70% seen once. Whole-study results and caveats: It was observed that approximately 5% of naive CD4 clonotypes were shared across several donors.

The CDR3 loop spans 11 amino acids. Germline CDR1 is SNHLY and CDR2 is FYNNEI. V was clipped by 7 bases and J by 8 bases, with 9 bases between them. The receptor was derived from a woman in her twenties or thirties in good health. Sequencing was carried out using memory CD4+ T cells sorted from blood. Described subset: CD45RA-negative fraction. This chain connects TRBV2 to TRBJ2-1; D call uncertain. CDR3 in amino acids: CASTWLDEQFF. The CDR3 bases are TGTGCCAGCACTTGGTTGGATGAGCAGTTCTTC.